This T cell receptor (beta chain) was obtained from a study of blood T cell repertoires in COVID-19. The wider study: Spain, Italy and the United States supplied samples that represented acute and convalescent COVID-19. T cells, B-cell-depleted T cells, or PBMCs supplied cDNA or gDNA.

Participant reports of clinical history set cohort assignment. In Cohort 3, a recovered donor had either two negative PCRs, clearance, or symptom resolution. The CDR3 loop spans 14 amino acids. The germline V gene has CDR1 SGHTA and CDR2 FQGTGA. J lost 4 bases, V lost 5 bases, and 5 bases had no gene match. The method was immunoSEQ multiplex PCR; TCRdb's version includes in-frame clones alone and lacks a portion of them. The table lists 200,000 to 300,000 clones, about nine tenths of them singletons, with 1.5% to 2% in the top ten. Sequencing used PBMCs or T cells enriched from blood (not recorded which). This TCR came from a man between 35 and 55 years old who had recovered from COVID-19. The V gene is TRBV7-3, the J gene TRBJ2-7; 10 bases map to TRBD2. As DNA, the CDR3 is TGTGCCAGCAGCCAAGCGGGGGGGCCATACGAGCAGTACTTC. It is translated as CASSQAGGPYEQYF.